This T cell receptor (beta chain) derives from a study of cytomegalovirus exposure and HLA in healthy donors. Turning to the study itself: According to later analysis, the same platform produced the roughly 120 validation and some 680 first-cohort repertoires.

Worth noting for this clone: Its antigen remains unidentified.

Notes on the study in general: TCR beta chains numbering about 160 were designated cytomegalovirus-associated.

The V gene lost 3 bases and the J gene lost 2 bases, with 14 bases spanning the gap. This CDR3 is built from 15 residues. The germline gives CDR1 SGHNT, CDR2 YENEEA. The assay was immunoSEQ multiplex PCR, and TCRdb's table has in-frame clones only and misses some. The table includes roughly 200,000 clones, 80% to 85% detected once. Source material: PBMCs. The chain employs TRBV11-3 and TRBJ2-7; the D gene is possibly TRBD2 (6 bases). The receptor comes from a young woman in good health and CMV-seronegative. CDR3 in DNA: TGTGCCAGCAGCTTCGCCGGGACTGGAGCCTACGAGCAGTACTTC. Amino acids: CASSFAGTGAYEQYF.